Following are 21 T cell receptor beta chains from one sample sequenced in a study of blood T cell repertoires in COVID-19. Method: immunoSEQ multiplex PCR; TCRdb's copy keeps in-frame clones and lacks some. Here the sample spans some 310,000 clones, under 90% being singletons. Specimen: PBMCs or T cells enriched from blood (not recorded which). These receptors were taken from a woman aged 30 to 39 who had recovered from COVID-19.

V usage is TRBV7-2 and J usage is TRBJ1-5; 7 bases match TRBD1. The CDR3 spans 15 residues. Germline-derived CDR1 and CDR2 are SGHTA and FQGNSA. The J segment lost 4 bases and the V segment lost 4 bases, leaving 7 bases of the junction unmatched. The CDR3 nucleotides are TGTGCCAGCAGCTCCGGGACAGTAATAAATCAGCCCCAGCATTTT. Amino acid sequence: CASSSGTVINQPQHF.

This chain links TRBV3-1 (or the pseudogene TRBV3-2) with TRBJ2-2; D gene ambiguous. This CDR3 has 16 amino acids. Trimming took 4 bases from V and 4 from J, leaving 16 bases between them. CDR1 and CDR2 from the germline V gene are LGHDT and YNNKEL (reference sequence). DNA of the CDR3: TGTGCCAGCAGCCCCAAGTCTCGGTCTTTCACCGGGGAGCTGTTTTTT. It is translated as CASSPKSRSFTGELFF.

The chain uses TRBV6-5 and TRBJ1-2; D unclear. The V gene lost 6 bases and the J gene lost 4 bases, with 15 bases spanning the gap. This CDR3 is built from 14 residues. Germline CDR1 MNHEY, CDR2 SVGAGI. Here the CDR3 reads CASSHEEGSYGYTF. DNA for the CDR3: TGTGCCAGCAGCCACGAAGAGGGATCCTATGGCTACACCTTC.

This clone was seen a handful of times. As DNA, the CDR3 is TGTGCCACCAGCAGAGAAGACAAGAACACTGAAGCTTTCTTT. Amino acids: CATSREDKNTEAFF. The chain couples TRBV15 to TRBJ1-1, with no clear D. Trimming took 0 bases from V and 1 from J, leaving 6 bases between them. This CDR3 has 14 amino acids. Germline V lookup: CDR1 LNHNV, CDR2 YYDKDF (reference sequence). The complete variable domain, with remaining parts taken from reference TRBV15 and TRBJ1-1, reads DAMVIQNPRYQVTQFGKPVTLSCSQTLNHNVMYWYQQKSSQAPKLLFHYYDKDFNNEADTPDNFQSRRPNTSFCFLDIRSPGLGDTAMYLCATSREDKNTEAFFGQGTRLTVV.

This clone was observed a single time. The V gene is TRBV27, the J gene TRBJ2-7; TRBD1 is a possible D gene (6 bases). The CDR3 runs 14 residues. V lost 5 bases and J lost 2, with 13 bases in between. In germline, CDR1 is MNHEY, CDR2 SMNVEV (reference sequence). The CDR3, as DNA: TGTGCCAGCAGTCTACAGGGACAACCCTACGAGCAGTACTTC. This codes for CASSLQGQPYEQYF.

V gene TRBV6-5 combines with J gene TRBJ2-3; TRBD1 is a possible D gene (6 bases). Trimming left V 6 bases short and J 5 bases short, with 12 bases between. This CDR3 comprises 13 residues. The germline V gene encodes CDR1 MNHEY and CDR2 SVGAGI. This CDR3 reads CASSLQGIDTQYF. Written as DNA, the CDR3 is TGTGCCAGCAGCTTACAGGGAATAGATACGCAGTATTTT.

The chain combines TRBV27 with TRBJ2-1, with TRBD2 as a possible D gene (6 bases). The CDR3 covers 17 residues. Germline loops: CDR1 MNHEY, CDR2 SMNVEV (reference sequence). Trimming removed 5 bases at V and 7 bases at J, with 24 bases between. CDR3 DNA sequence: TGTGCCAGCAGTATAATACACGCGGAGGGTCCTGGGAATGAGCAGTTCTTC. It translates to CASSIIHAEGPGNEQFF.

The CDR3 here is CASSWDRGRRNEQFF. The CDR3 DNA is TGCGCCAGCAGTTGGGACAGGGGGCGCCGGAATGAGCAGTTCTTC. The V call is TRBV10-1, the J call TRBJ2-1; TRBD1 aligns across 12 bases. Germline CDR1 and CDR2: WNHNN and SYGVQD (reference sequence). The CDR3 spans 15 residues. Trimming cost V 5 bases and J 7 bases; bases outside gene matches: 6.

The chain recombines TRBV7-2 with TRBJ2-7, with D possibly being TRBD1 (6 bases). The germline CDR1 and CDR2 sequences are SGHTA and FQGNSA. V dropped 5 bases and J dropped 3 bases, with 17 bases sitting between them. The CDR3 extends over 15 amino acids. For the CDR3, the DNA is TGTGCCAGCAGCCACCCTTTGGGCAGGGGCTACGAGCAGTACTTC. Protein sequence: CASSHPLGRGYEQYF.

The chain joins TRBV27 to TRBJ2-7; 8 positions match TRBD1. Germline trimming cut 5 bases from V and 5 bases from J; bases unmatched to any gene: 14. CDR1 and CDR2 from the germline V gene are MNHEY and SMNVEV (reference sequence). CDR3 length: 16 residues. CDR3 sequence reads: CASSLTPGGGRDEQYF. In DNA, the CDR3 is TGTGCCAGCAGTCTTACACCAGGGGGCGGTCGGGACGAGCAGTACTTC.

This clone was counted between two and nine times. The V gene is TRBV10-2, the J gene TRBJ1-2; D gene uncertain. The germline V and J ends were trimmed by 6 bases and 5 bases, with 13 bases remaining between them. Germline V gene data show CDR1 as WSHSY and CDR2 as SAAADI. This CDR3 spans 13 amino acids. In nucleotides, the CDR3 is TGCGCCAGCAGCCTCCCCCCTAGTTATGGCTACACCTTC. This encodes CASSLPPSYGYTF.

The rearrangement uses TRBV2 and TRBJ1-1; D unclear. Germline values: CDR1 SNHLY, CDR2 FYNNEI. This CDR3 is built from 13 residues. V lost 4 bases and J 1 base, leaving 7 bases between the germline ends. The CDR3 sequence: CASSGSWNTEAFF. In nucleotides, the CDR3 is TGTGCCAGCAGTGGGAGTTGGAACACTGAAGCTTTCTTT.

V and J are TRBV27 and TRBJ2-7; 11 bases are a match to TRBD2. V shed 4 bases, J shed 6 bases, and the junction held 11 bases outside the gene matches. This CDR3 contains 16 residues. Looked up from germline, CDR1 is MNHEY and CDR2 is SMNVEV (reference sequence). The CDR3 is CASSSLPTSGSGEQYF. The CDR3 DNA follows: TGTGCCAGCAGTTCGCTACCCACTAGCGGGAGTGGCGAGCAGTACTTC.

V usage is TRBV9 and J usage is TRBJ1-5, with D perhaps TRBD1 (5 bases). Germline lookup yields CDR1 SGDLS and CDR2 YYNGEE. The CDR3 extends over 13 amino acids. V shed 4 bases and J shed 7 bases, with 12 bases lying between them. The CDR3 loop is CASSKVGGQPQHF. CDR3 nucleotide sequence: TGTGCCAGCAGCAAAGTGGGGGGACAGCCCCAGCATTTT.

Only one count was recorded for this clone. The chain couples TRBV20-1 to TRBJ1-1; D remains unclear. The CDR3 is made up of 11 amino acids. The germline V gene has CDR1 DFQATT and CDR2 SNEGSKA (reference sequence). The V end lost 5 bases, the J end lost 11 bases, and 15 bases lay between the germline ends. CDR3 sequence reads: CSAETQTVAFF. CDR3 DNA: TGCAGTGCTGAGACACAAACAGTCGCTTTCTTT.

This clone has only one observation. The chain employs TRBV11-3 and TRBJ2-7, with 7 bases fitting TRBD1. This CDR3 is built from 15 residues. The trim removed 1 base at V and 2 bases at J, leaving 5 bases unmatched. The germline gives CDR1 SGHNT, CDR2 YENEEA. CDR3 loop: CASSLGWDSTYEQYF. As DNA, the CDR3 is TGTGCCAGCAGCTTAGGGTGGGACAGTACCTACGAGCAGTACTTC. The whole variable domain, filled in from reference TRBV11-3 and TRBJ2-7, reads EAGVVQSPRYKIIEKKQPVAFWCNPISGHNTLYWYLQNLGQGPELLIRYENEEAVDDSQLPKDRFSAERLKGVDSTLKIQPAELGDSAVYLCASSLGWDSTYEQYFGPGTRLTVT.

This sequence joins TRBV6-1 and TRBJ2-7; 11 nucleotides match TRBD2. The CDR3 covers 15 residues. V was clipped by 3 bases and J by 4 bases; unmatched bases: 5. Germline CDR1 is MNHNS and CDR2 is SASEGT. The CDR3 here is CASSELGLAVYEQYF. The CDR3 coding sequence is TGTGCCAGCAGTGAGCTGGGACTAGCGGTATACGAGCAGTACTTC.

This clone was recorded once. The chain uses TRBV6-5 and TRBJ1-3; 10 nucleotides line up with TRBD1. This CDR3 contains 13 residues. CDR1 and CDR2 (germline): MNHEY, SVGAGI. V shed 10 bases and J 3 bases; nucleotides not matched to a gene: 3. The CDR3: CAMGTGVGNTIYF. CDR3 nucleotides: TGTGCCATGGGGACAGGGGTTGGAAACACCATATATTTT.

The chain couples TRBV4-2 to TRBJ2-2; 12 bases are shared with TRBD1. The germline CDR1 and CDR2 sequences are LGHNA and YNFKEQ. V was pared by 4 bases and J by 8 bases, with 5 bases of the junction left unmatched. The length of the CDR3 is 15 residues. The chain's CDR3 is CASSPWDRGQGELFF. The CDR3 bases are TGTGCCAGCAGCCCTTGGGACAGGGGGCAGGGGGAGCTGTTTTTT.

The V gene is TRBV12-5, the J gene TRBJ1-5; no clear D gene. From germline, CDR1 is LGHNT and CDR2 FRNRAP. The CDR3 runs to 13 residues. Trimming shortened V by 5 bases and J by 6 bases, and 11 bases separated the two germline ends. CDR3 sequence: CASGLREIQPQHF. CDR3 nucleotide sequence: TGTGCTAGTGGTCTTAGGGAGATTCAGCCCCAGCATTTT.

The chain joins TRBV28 to TRBJ2-1; 10 nucleotides agree with TRBD1. The CDR3 sequence is 15 residues long. CDR1 and CDR2 from the germline V gene are MDHEN and SYDVKM. The ends lost 6 bases at V and 3 bases at J; junction bases unmatched: 5. CDR3 DNA sequence: TGTGCCAGCAGCCCCGGGACAGGGGACTACAATGAGCAGTTCTTC. Protein: CASSPGTGDYNEQFF. The full variable domain, its missing parts supplied by reference TRBV28 and TRBJ2-1, is DVKVTQSSRYLVKRTGEKVFLECVQDMDHENMFWYRQDPGLGLRLIYFSYDVKMKEKGDIPEGYSVSREKKERFSLILESASTNQTSMYLCASSPGTGDYNEQFFGPGTRLTVL.